The clone carrying this T cell receptor (beta chain) has only a few counts. The entry originates in a study of blood T cell repertoires in COVID-19. The wider study: Whether acute or convalescent, the COVID-19 samples came from the United States, Italy and Spain. From T cells, B-cell-depleted T cells, or PBMCs came the material, which was cDNA or gDNA.

Original processing methods: Amplification of reference gene primers was used by the study to estimate nucleated cell counts. Sequenced by immunoSEQ multiplex PCR; TCRdb stores in-frame clones only, minus some. Clonal size and the V and J genes are those of that table, whereas D and trimming came from the DNA. The table includes about 220,000 clones, roughly 84% detected once. This clonotype was obtained from a woman of 80 years or more with acute or convalescent COVID-19. What was sequenced was peripheral blood.

CDR3 DNA sequence: TGCGCCAGCAGCACCTCCCCGGGGGGACAAAGCACAGATACGCAGTATTTT. The encoded protein is CASSTSPGGQSTDTQYF. The chain recombines TRBV4-3 with TRBJ2-3; TRBD2 might be the D (7 bases). The V end was cut by 5 bases, the J end by 0 bases, with 18 bases between. Germline-derived CDR1 and CDR2 are LGHNA and YSLEER. The CDR3 contains 17 residues.